This TCR beta chain emerged from a study of PD-L1 blockade in urothelial cancer. Study context: The study recovered a median of around 140,000 T cells per blood sample.

Trimming took off 2 bases at V and 6 bases at J, with 14 bases between the two ends. In germline, CDR1 is SGHRS, CDR2 YFSETQ. The CDR3 consists of 15 residues. Noted time point: pretreatment peripheral blood. Anywhere from 1 to 8 samples came from each patient, spanning pretreatment and on-treatment. Notes on this clone: What it binds is unknown.

Study findings and constraints: In blood at 3 weeks, tumor-associated clones expanded more among patients with durable benefit.

TCRdb's table, derived via immunoSEQ multiplex PCR, lists solely in-frame clones and lacks some. The data hold 30,000 to 40,000 clones, with 85% observed a single time. V usage is TRBV5-1 and J usage is TRBJ2-2; possibly TRBD1 for D (6 bases). The sequencing here drew on PBMCs, taken around atezolizumab (anti-PD-L1) treatment. This receptor was obtained from a man older than 75 with urothelial cancer. CDR3 nucleotides: TGCGCCAGCAGCTTACAGGGAAATGAGGCCGGGGAGCTGTTTTTT. This sequence encodes CASSLQGNEAGELFF.